This T cell receptor beta chain was documented in a study of regulatory T cells in long-lasting Graves disease. At the level of the study: Patients met the persistent Graves' disease definition after over 5 years of antithyroid drugs with positive TSH receptor antibodies.

As to time point: persistent/refractory GD, antithyroid drugs over 5 years with positive TRAb. Isolated PBMC RNA provided the starting material for the TCR library. Trimming left V 5 bases short and J 7 bases short, with 12 bases between. The CDR3 contains 13 residues. Germline CDR1 reads MNHNS; CDR2 reads SASEGT. This clonotype was seen only a few times. Through Arm-PCR of CDR3 regions and iRepertoire HTBI primers, TCR beta libraries were built. TCRdb reanalysed the multiplex PCR reads using MiXCR and keeps one entry per CDR3 protein. The sample includes 350,000 to 450,000 distinct CDR3 sequences, roughly 20% of them seen just once.

The starting material was peripheral blood mononuclear cells (PBMCs), obtained when the disease was refractory, from a patient treated with antithyroid drugs. This clonotype was sampled from a female donor with Graves disease. V gene TRBV6-1 combines with J gene TRBJ2-1; D is unresolved. The CDR3 spells CASSLTRANEQFF. The CDR3 DNA reads TGTGCCAGCAGTCTTACCCGGGCGAATGAGCAGTTCTTC.